This is a list of T cell receptor beta chains from one sample in a study of blood T cells in healthy people across ages. MiXCR was run by TCRdb on the 5' RACE reads, yielding one entry per CDR3 protein. The sample yields more than 1.4 million distinct CDR3 sequences, roughly 40% seen once. What was sequenced was blood. These receptors originate from a woman aged 18-29 years in good health. Both conserved end residues are part of each CDR3. D genes are given only for firm matches. Size tells how often a clone was seen (once, few, many) or the class of an expanded clone, and some rows leave it out.

j_call,clone_size,d_call,v_call,cdr3_nt,cdr3_aa
TRBJ2-5,-,-,TRBV20-1,TGCAGTGCCGAGGGGAACAACAATGAGCAGTACTTC,CSAEGNNNEQYF
TRBJ2-1,-,TRBD2,TRBV5-1,TGCGCCAGCAGCTTAAGGTTGGGGCGGGGGGCCCGGTACAATGAGCAGTTCTTC,CASSLRLGRGARYNEQFF
TRBJ1-1,-,TRBD1,TRBV28,TGTGCCAGCATTGACAGGGACGAGGACACTGAAGCTTTCTTT,CASIDRDEDTEAFF
TRBJ2-3,few,TRBD2,TRBV20-1,TGCAGTGCTAGAGATTCGGCACGAGGGAGGGCCGCAGATACGCAGTATTTT,CSARDSARGRAADTQYF
TRBJ2-1,few,TRBD2,TRBV10-3,TGTGCCATCAGCGACGCGGGAGAGGCCTACAATGAGCAGTTCTTC,CAISDAGEAYNEQFF
TRBJ2-7,once,-,TRBV20-1,TGCAGTGCTAGAGCGAAGACAGAATCCTACGAGCAGTACTTC,CSARAKTESYEQYF
TRBJ2-1,-,-,TRBV10-3,TGTGCCATCAGTGGCGCCGTGCGGGCTGATGAGCAGTTCTTC,CAISGAVRADEQFF
TRBJ2-7,many,-,TRBV12-3/TRBV12-4,TGTGCCAGCAGTTGGGGTAGCTCCTACGAGCAGTACTTC,CASSWGSSYEQYF
TRBJ2-5,-,TRBD1,TRBV11-2,TGTGCCAGCAGCTTAGCCCCCAGGGGGCGCGGAGAGACCCAGTACTTC,CASSLAPRGRGETQYF
TRBJ2-5,-,-,TRBV20-1,TGCAGTACCCGCTCCGGGGGCCGGGAGACCCAGTACTTC,CSTRSGGRETQYF
TRBJ2-7,few,-,TRBV4-2,TGTGCCAGCAGCCAAGCCGGGGCCGCCGGCGAGCAGTACTTC,CASSQAGAAGEQYF
TRBJ2-3,-,-,TRBV4-1,TGCGCCAGCAGCCAAGATCGGTCTAAAACCACAGATACGCAGTATTTT,CASSQDRSKTTDTQYF
TRBJ1-4,-,TRBD1,TRBV20-1,TGCAGTGCTAGCCTTTTGGACAGGGGCGAAAAACTGTTTTTT,CSASLLDRGEKLFF
TRBJ1-2,few,TRBD1,TRBV27,TGTGCCAGCAGTGTATCGATGGGACAGGGAGACACCTTC,CASSVSMGQGDTF
TRBJ2-3,-,-,TRBV20-1,TGCAGTGCTAGCATCCCAGGCCCGGATACGCAGTATTTT,CSASIPGPDTQYF
TRBJ2-1,-,-,TRBV3-1,TGTGCCAGCAGCCGCCGGACTTCTTCCTACAATGAGCAGTTCTTC,CASSRRTSSYNEQFF
TRBJ1-5,few,-,TRBV29-1,TGCAGCGTTGGGGCAGGGGACGGCAATCAGCCCCAGCATTTT,CSVGAGDGNQPQHF
TRBJ2-3,many,-,TRBV20-1,TGCAGTATCGGGGATACGCAGTATTTT,CSIGDTQYF
TRBJ2-1,-,-,TRBV7-3,TGTGCCAGCAGCCCCCAGTCAGGGCCGGAGCAGTTCTTC,CASSPQSGPEQFF
TRBJ2-5,-,TRBD2,TRBV6-2/TRBV6-3,TGTGCCAGCAGTGAGACTAGCGGTAGGAATGAGCAGTACTTC,CASSETSGRNEQYF
TRBJ1-2,few,-,TRBV20-1,TGCAGTGCCACGGGTCAGGGTTCTAACTATGGCTACACCTTC,CSATGQGSNYGYTF
TRBJ2-7,-,TRBD1,TRBV5-1,TGCGCCAGCAGCTCTGGACAGGAGAACAATGAGCAGTACTTC,CASSSGQENNEQYF
TRBJ2-1,-,-,TRBV10-3,TGTGCCATCAGCACCTCAGGCTACAATGAGCAGTTCTTC,CAISTSGYNEQFF
TRBJ2-1,-,-,TRBV19,TGTGCCAGTAGTATTATGGATGGTGAGCAGTTCTTC,CASSIMDGEQFF
TRBJ2-7,-,-,TRBV10-3,TGTGCCATCAGTGACGGGGATGGCGAGCAGTACTTC,CAISDGDGEQYF
TRBJ1-2,few,-,TRBV6-5,TGTGCCAGCAGTTACTCTTCGGGGGCCATTAACTATGGCTACACCTTC,CASSYSSGAINYGYTF
TRBJ2-7,-,-,TRBV6-1,TGTGCCAGCAGACCCCCCTGGGACGAGCAGTACTTC,CASRPPWDEQYF
TRBJ2-7,-,-,TRBV12-3/TRBV12-4,TGTGCCAGCAGTGCCGGGACCCCTTCCTACGAGCAGTACTTC,CASSAGTPSYEQYF
TRBJ2-7,-,-,TRBV29-1,TGCAGCGTCTCAACCCCCCACGAGCAGTACTTC,CSVSTPHEQYF
TRBJ1-6,few,-,TRBV4-2,TGTGCCAGCAGCCAACTGAATTCACCCCTCCACTTT,CASSQLNSPLHF
TRBJ2-1,-,-,TRBV6-5,TGTGCCAGCAGTTACTCTCTCCATGAGCAGTTCTTC,CASSYSLHEQFF
TRBJ2-5,few,-,TRBV6-5,TGTGCCAGCAGCCGGGCGCCGGAGACCCAGTACTTC,CASSRAPETQYF
TRBJ2-1,-,-,TRBV5-1,TGCGCCAGCAGCTCACGGACACCGAGCTCCTACAATGAGCAGTTCTTC,CASSSRTPSSYNEQFF
TRBJ2-7,-,-,TRBV29-1,TGCAGCGTTGACGGTAGATGCTACGAGCAGTACTTC,CSVDGRCYEQYF
TRBJ2-7,-,-,TRBV27,TGTGCCAGCAGTTTGTCTCATAGCGGCTCAACCTACGAGCAGTACTTC,CASSLSHSGSTYEQYF
TRBJ2-7,-,-,TRBV7-2,TGTGCCAGCAGCCCACCATGGGACGGAGCCTACGAGCAGTACTTC,CASSPPWDGAYEQYF
TRBJ2-5,few,-,TRBV20-1,TGCAGTGCGGGAGGCAGTCGTGCCCAAGAGACCCAGTACTTC,CSAGGSRAQETQYF